This note documents a single TCR beta chain sequence. This sample is part of a study of control samples from healthy donors and cancer patients. Measured with immunoSEQ multiplex PCR; TCRdb has only the in-frame clones, and not every one. The sample contains about 150,000 clones, roughly 94% of which appear only once. Trimming shortened V by 6 bases and J by 1 base, and 10 bases separated the two germline ends. The V gene's germline CDR1 is SEHNR and CDR2 FQNEAQ (reference sequence). The CDR3 contains 14 residues. The chain carries TRBV7-9 and TRBJ2-4, with D unresolved. Material: blood. The sequence derives from a woman between 18 and 29 years old in good health. CDR3 sequence (DNA): TGTGCCAGCAGTTCACCTCGGGCCAAAAACATTCAGTACTTC. Translation gives CASSSPRAKNIQYF.